This TCR beta chain is from a study of T cell changes during pregnancy in multiple sclerosis. TCRdb's table, derived via immunoSEQ multiplex PCR, lists solely in-frame clones and lacks some. The sample includes some 64,000 clones, more than 80% seen only once; the top ten take 0.8% to 0.9%. This CDR3 comprises 18 residues. The TCR was taken from a female donor in good health, enrolled as a control in a pregnancy study. The rearrangement joins TRBV21-1 to TRBJ2-7; the DNA was not compared with TRBD2, the D call given in the table. TRBV21-1 is an annotated pseudogene. Sequences were derived from peripheral blood, sampled in the first trimester of pregnancy. The CDR3 coding sequence is TGTGCCAGCAGCATCCCTTGCGGACTCTGTTCACTTGTCTACGAGCAGTACTTC. Encoded protein: CASSIPCGLCSLVYEQYF.